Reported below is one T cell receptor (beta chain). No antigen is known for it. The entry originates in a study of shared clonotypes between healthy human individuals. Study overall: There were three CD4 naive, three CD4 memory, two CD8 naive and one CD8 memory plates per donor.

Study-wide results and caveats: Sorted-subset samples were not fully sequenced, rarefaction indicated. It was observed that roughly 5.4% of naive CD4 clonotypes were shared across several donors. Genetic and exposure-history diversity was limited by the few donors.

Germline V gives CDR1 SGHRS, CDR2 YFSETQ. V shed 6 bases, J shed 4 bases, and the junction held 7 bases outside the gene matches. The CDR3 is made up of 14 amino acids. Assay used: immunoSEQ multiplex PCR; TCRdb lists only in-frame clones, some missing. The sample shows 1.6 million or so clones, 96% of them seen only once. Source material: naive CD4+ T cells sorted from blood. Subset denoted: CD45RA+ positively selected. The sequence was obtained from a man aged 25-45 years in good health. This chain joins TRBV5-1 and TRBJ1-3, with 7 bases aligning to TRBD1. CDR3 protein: CASTPSRGGNTIYF. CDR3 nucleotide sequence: TGCGCCAGCACCCCCTCCAGGGGGGGAAACACCATATATTTT.